The clone carrying this TCR beta chain was observed at least ten times. Its antigen is unidentified. As TCR cDNA was made by 5'RACE template switching, a universal primer site and UMIs were added. TCRdb used MiXCR to reprocess the 5' RACE reads, holding one entry per CDR3 protein. The table shows approximately 300,000 distinct CDR3 sequences, with roughly a tenth occurring only once. The data derive from a study of T cells after yellow fever vaccination. Study-level points and caveats: The study noted that FACS-sorted repertoires could contain abundant clonotypes contaminating from the bulk population.

Germline V gene lookup returns CDR1 MGHRA and CDR2 YSYEKL. This CDR3 region has 15 residues. Trimming cost V 2 bases and J 9 bases, with 17 bases left between them. This chain joins TRBV4-1 and TRBJ1-5, with TRBD1 as a possible D gene (5 bases). Sequenced here: CD4+ T cells sorted from PBMCs, sampled 45 days after the yellow fever booster vaccination. The source is a man aged 18 to 30 who received the YFV17D yellow fever vaccine. The CDR3 region is CASSQIGRALRPQHF. The CDR3 coding sequence is TGCGCCAGCAGCCAAATTGGCAGGGCTCTACGGCCCCAGCATTTT.